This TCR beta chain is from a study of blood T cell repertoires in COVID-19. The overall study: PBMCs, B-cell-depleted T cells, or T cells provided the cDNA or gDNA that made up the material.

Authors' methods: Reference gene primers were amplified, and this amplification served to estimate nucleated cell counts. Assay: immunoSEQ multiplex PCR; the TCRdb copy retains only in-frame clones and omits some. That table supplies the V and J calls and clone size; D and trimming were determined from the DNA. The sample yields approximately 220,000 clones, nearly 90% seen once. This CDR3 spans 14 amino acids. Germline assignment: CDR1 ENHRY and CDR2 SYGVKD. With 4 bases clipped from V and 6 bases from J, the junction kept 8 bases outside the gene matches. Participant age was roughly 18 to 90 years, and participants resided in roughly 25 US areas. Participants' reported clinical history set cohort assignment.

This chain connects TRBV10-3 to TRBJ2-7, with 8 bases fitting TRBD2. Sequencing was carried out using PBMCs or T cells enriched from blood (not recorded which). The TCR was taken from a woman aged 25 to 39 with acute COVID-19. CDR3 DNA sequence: TGTGCCATCAGTGCAGCGGGGGTCTCTGGCGAGCAGTACTTC. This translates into CAISAAGVSGEQYF.